The 5 T cell receptor beta chains below come from one sample, sequenced in a study of CD8+CD57+ T cells in acquired aplastic anemia. TCR beta VDJ and CDR3 profiling used genomic DNA as template. From the reads, TCRdb called clonotypes with MiXCR, one entry per CDR3 protein. There are 150,000 to 200,000 distinct CDR3 sequences in the sample; over 60% occur only once, and more than 45% lies in the top ten. The sequenced material came from sorted CD4+, CD8+, or CD8+CD57+ T cells (not recorded which) from PBMCs. These receptors originate from a human donor with severe aplastic anemia or a healthy control (not recorded which).

The rearrangement uses TRBV19 and TRBJ2-3; perhaps TRBD2 as D (5 bases). The CDR3 has 16 residues. The germline CDR1 and CDR2 sequences are LNHDA and SQIVND (reference sequence). Trimming took 3 bases from V and 1 from J, leaving 14 bases between them. CDR3 DNA sequence: TGTGCCAGTAGTATTGGGGTAGCGACCCGCACAGATACGCAGTATTTT. This sequence encodes CASSIGVATRTDTQYF.

The V call is TRBV20-1, the J call TRBJ2-7; D might be TRBD2 (6 bases). Trimming left V 5 bases short and J 0 bases short, with 14 bases between. Germline loops: CDR1 DFQATT, CDR2 SNEGSKA (reference sequence). This CDR3 comprises 14 residues. CDR3 coding DNA: TGCAGTGCTTGGGGAGGTGGCAGCTCCTACGAGCAGTACTTC. This codes for CSAWGGGSSYEQYF.

The V and J genes are TRBV24-1 and TRBJ2-7; D is undetermined. Trimming took 8 bases from V and 7 from J, leaving 14 bases between them. The CDR3 has 12 amino acids. From germline, CDR1 is KGHDR and CDR2 SFDVKD. Here the CDR3 DNA reads TGTGCCACCATTCCTTACGTCTGGGAGCAGTACTTC. Its protein product is CATIPYVWEQYF.

This rearrangement joins TRBV7-9 to TRBJ1-2; TRBD1 is a possible D gene (6 bases). Trimming shortened V by 5 bases and J by 1 base, and 11 bases separated the two germline ends. This CDR3 contains 14 residues. Germline CDR1 and CDR2: SEHNR and FQNEAQ (reference sequence). CDR3 in DNA: TGTGCCAGCAGCCCACACAGGGATAACTATGGCTACACCTTC. This gives the protein CASSPHRDNYGYTF.

This clonotype was detected only once. The chain combines TRBV7-8 with TRBJ1-2; 12 nucleotides agree with TRBD1. Germline lookup yields CDR1 SGHVS and CDR2 FQNEAQ. The trim removed 5 bases at V and 8 bases at J, leaving 9 bases unmatched. CDR3 length: 15 residues. The CDR3 nucleotides read TGTGCCAGCAGCAAAGACCGGGACAGGGGGCACGGCTACACCTTC. Its translation is CASSKDRDRGHGYTF.